Reported below is one TCR beta chain. Its cognate antigen is unknown. Incorporated into the TCR beta cDNA libraries were unique molecular identifiers, which served to reduce PCR and sequencing biases. From the PCR reads, TCRdb called clonotypes with MiXCR, one entry per CDR3 protein. The table lists roughly 600,000 distinct CDR3 sequences, around 47% of them singletons. This sample is drawn from a study of post-analysis software for immune sequencing data. On the study more broadly: Both relapsing-remitting and secondary progressive multiple sclerosis featured among the disease courses, as did progressive-relapsing multiple sclerosis.

Study conclusions and caveats: For normalized Chao1 diversity, multiple sclerosis patients scored significantly lower than controls did.

The sample comprised blood. The clonotype was recovered from a girl between 5 and 17 years old with multiple sclerosis.

The CDR3 nucleotides are TGCAGTGCTATCGGACTAGCAGGAGAGACCCAGTACTTC. Residues: CSAIGLAGETQYF. The V gene is TRBV20-1, the J gene TRBJ2-4, with 8 nucleotides matching TRBD2. Judging by the DNA end, TRBJ2-5 fits better; the J call may be wrong. The CDR3 has 13 amino acids. Germline V CDR1 and CDR2: DFQATT, SNEGSKA (reference sequence).